Below, one T cell receptor beta chain is given with its context. What it binds is unknown. The record originates from a study of radiotherapy plus CTLA-4 blockade in lung cancer. About the research overall: Objective responses were recorded in about 17% of patients, with disease control recorded in about 33%. Study-level results: Reports state that early shifts in blood T cell clones, with interferon-beta, best predicted response. After treatment with radiotherapy plus ipilimumab, TCR clones that came from the tumor expanded in blood.

Ipilimumab CTLA-4 blockade and focal radiation were given to patients with chemo-refractory metastatic non-small-cell lung cancer. TCRdb keeps only in-frame clones here, not all; method: immunoSEQ multiplex PCR. The sample carries roughly 90,000 clones, 72% recorded once. This CDR3 has 13 residues. With 4 bases removed from V and 0 bases from J, the gap between germline ends came to 7 bases. The chain uses TRBV5-3 and TRBJ1-1; D is unresolved. TRBV5-3 is noted as an ORF with a role that remains uncertain. The sequenced sample was peripheral blood, obtained from a patient treated with radiotherapy plus ipilimumab. This receptor was obtained from a human donor with non-small cell lung cancer that progressed on radiotherapy plus ipilimumab. The CDR3 nucleotides are TGTGCCAGAAGCCCGAGGGTGAACACTGAAGCTTTCTTT. Its protein product is CARSPRVNTEAFF.